This T cell receptor beta chain was sequenced for a study of blood T cell repertoires in COVID-19. Participants spanned ages roughly 18 to 95 years and resided in roughly 26 US areas. Assignment of participants to cohorts was predicated upon participant-reported clinical history. Germline V gene data show CDR1 as KGHDR and CDR2 as SFDVKD. Trimming shortened V by 0 bases and J by 3 bases, and 5 bases separated the two germline ends. This CDR3 contains 14 residues. The method was immunoSEQ multiplex PCR; TCRdb's version includes in-frame clones alone and lacks a portion of them. Among around 400,000 clones listed, roughly nine tenths were seen once. For this clone: Within the sample, other DNA sequences also encode this same CDR3.

The rearrangement uses TRBV24-1 and TRBJ2-1; possibly TRBD1 for D (5 bases). The source of this sequence is a woman aged 40 to 55 who had been exposed to COVID-19. Sample: PBMCs or T cells enriched from blood (not recorded which). CDR3 residues: CATSDLDSYNEQFF. CDR3 sequence (DNA): TGTGCCACCAGTGATTTGGACAGCTACAATGAGCAGTTCTTC.